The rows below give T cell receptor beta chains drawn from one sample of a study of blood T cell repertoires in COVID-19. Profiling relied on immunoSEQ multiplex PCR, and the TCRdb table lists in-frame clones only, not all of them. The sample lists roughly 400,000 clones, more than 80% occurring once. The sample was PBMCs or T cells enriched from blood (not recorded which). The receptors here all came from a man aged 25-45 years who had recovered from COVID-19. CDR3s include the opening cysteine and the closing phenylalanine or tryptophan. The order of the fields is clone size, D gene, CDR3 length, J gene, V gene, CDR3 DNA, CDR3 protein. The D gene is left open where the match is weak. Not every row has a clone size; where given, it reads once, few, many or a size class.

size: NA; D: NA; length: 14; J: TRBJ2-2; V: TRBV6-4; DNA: TGTGCCAGCAAGGTACTCTCGGGCACCGGGGAGCTGTTTTTT; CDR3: CASKVLSGTGELFF
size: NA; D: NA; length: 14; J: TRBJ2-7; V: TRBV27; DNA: TGTGCCAGCAGACCCCGCCGAGGGTCCTACGAGCAGTACTTC; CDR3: CASRPRRGSYEQYF
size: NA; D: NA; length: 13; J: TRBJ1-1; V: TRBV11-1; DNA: TGTGCCAGCAGCCCGGAGCAGGGTGCTGAAGCTTTCTTT; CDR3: CASSPEQGAEAFF
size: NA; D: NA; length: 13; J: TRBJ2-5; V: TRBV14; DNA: TGTGCCAGCAGCCAAAACGGGGGAGAGACCCAGTACTTC; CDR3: CASSQNGGETQYF
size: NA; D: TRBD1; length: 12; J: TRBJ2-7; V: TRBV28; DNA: TGTGCCAGCCTAGGGGGCTGGTACGAGCAGTACTTC; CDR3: CASLGGWYEQYF
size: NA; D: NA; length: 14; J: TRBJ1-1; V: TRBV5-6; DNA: TGTGCCAGCAGTCGACAGGCCCTGAACACTGAAGCTTTCTTT; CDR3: CASSRQALNTEAFF
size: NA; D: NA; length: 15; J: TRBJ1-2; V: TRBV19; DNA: TGTGCCAGTAGTACGCCCGGGACAACAGGCCGTGGCTACACCTTC; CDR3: CASSTPGTTGRGYTF
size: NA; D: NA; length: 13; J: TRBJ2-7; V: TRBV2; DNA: TGTGCCAGCAACTCCGCTTTCATCTACGAGCAGTACTTC; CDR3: CASNSAFIYEQYF
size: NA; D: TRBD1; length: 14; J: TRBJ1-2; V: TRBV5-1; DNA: TGCGCCAGCAGCCGCCCCGACAGGGGATTTGGCTACACCTTC; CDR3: CASSRPDRGFGYTF
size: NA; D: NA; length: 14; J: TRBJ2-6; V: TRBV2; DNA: TGTGCCAGCAGTGAACTTGAGGGGGCCAACGTCCTGACTTTC; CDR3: CASSELEGANVLTF
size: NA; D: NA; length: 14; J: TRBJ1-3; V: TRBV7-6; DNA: TGTGCCAGCAGCCCAACAGGGTCGGGAAACACCATATATTTT; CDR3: CASSPTGSGNTIYF
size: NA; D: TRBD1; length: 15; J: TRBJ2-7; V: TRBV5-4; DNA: TGTGCCAGCAGCTTACCGGGACAGGGTGTCTACGAGCAGTACTTC; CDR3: CASSLPGQGVYEQYF
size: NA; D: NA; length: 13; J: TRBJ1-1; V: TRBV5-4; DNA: TGTGCCAGCAGCTTGGCTTCGGGGACTGAAGCTTTCTTT; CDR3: CASSLASGTEAFF
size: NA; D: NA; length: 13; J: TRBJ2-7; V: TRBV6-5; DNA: TGTGCCAGCAGAAGACGGGGTTACTACGAGCAGTACTTC; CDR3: CASRRRGYYEQYF
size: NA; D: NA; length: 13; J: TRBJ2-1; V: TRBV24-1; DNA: TGTGCCACCAGTGCCCAGGGTCCTTATGAGCAGTTCTTC; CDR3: CATSAQGPYEQFF
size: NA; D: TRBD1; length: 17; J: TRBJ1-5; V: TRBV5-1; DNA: TGCGCCAGCAGCTTGGATCCGGGACAGGGCATCCGGCAGCCCCAGCATTTT; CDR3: CASSLDPGQGIRQPQHF
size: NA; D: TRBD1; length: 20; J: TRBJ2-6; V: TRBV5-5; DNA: TGTGCCAGCAGCTTGGGGCGGACAGGGGGCGCCATCTCTGGGGCCAACGTCCTGACTTTC; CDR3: CASSLGRTGGAISGANVLTF
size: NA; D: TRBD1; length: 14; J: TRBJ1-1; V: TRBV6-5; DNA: TGTGCCAGCAAATTACAGGGGAAGGGGTCTGAAGCTTTCTTT; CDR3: CASKLQGKGSEAFF
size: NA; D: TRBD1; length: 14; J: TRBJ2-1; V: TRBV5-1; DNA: TGCGCCAGCAGCTTGGCCGAAAACAGGGGCGAGCAGTTCTTC; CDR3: CASSLAENRGEQFF
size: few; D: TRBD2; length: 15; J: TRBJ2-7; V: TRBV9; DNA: TGTGCCAGCAGCGTGGAAGGGACTAGCGGGATGGAGCAGTACTTC; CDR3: CASSVEGTSGMEQYF
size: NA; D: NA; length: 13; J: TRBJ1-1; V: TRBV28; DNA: TGTGCCAGCAGTTTACAGGGATGGACTGAAGCTTTCTTT; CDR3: CASSLQGWTEAFF
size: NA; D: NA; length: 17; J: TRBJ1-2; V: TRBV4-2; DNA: TGTGCCAGCAGCCATCTGATCTCAGGGGCAGGGGACTATGGCTACACCTTC; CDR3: CASSHLISGAGDYGYTF
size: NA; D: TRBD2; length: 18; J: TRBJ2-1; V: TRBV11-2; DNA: TGTGCCAGCAGCTTAGATTGGGTTAGTAGCGGGAGGGCTAGTGAGCAGTTCTTC; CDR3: CASSLDWVSSGRASEQFF
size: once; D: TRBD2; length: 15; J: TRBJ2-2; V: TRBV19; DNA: TGTGCCAGTAGCTGGGGGGGATTTAACACCGGGGAGCTGTTTTTT; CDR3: CASSWGGFNTGELFF
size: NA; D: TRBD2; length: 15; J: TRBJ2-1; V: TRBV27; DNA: TGTGCCAGCGGGCGGACTAGACTCAATACCCATGAGCAGTTCTTC; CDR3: CASGRTRLNTHEQFF
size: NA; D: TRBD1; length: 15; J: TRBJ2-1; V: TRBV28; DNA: TGTGCCAGCAGAGCGGGACAGGGCCCCTACAATGAGCAGTTCTTC; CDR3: CASRAGQGPYNEQFF
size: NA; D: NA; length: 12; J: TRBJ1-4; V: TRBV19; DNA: TGTGCCAGTCGCGGGGGGGCGGAAAAACTGTTTTTT; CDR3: CASRGGAEKLFF